This T cell receptor beta chain was observed in a study of T cells expressing NK-cell markers. Looking at the study overall: In sorted CD3+CD56+NKG2C+, CD3+CD56+NKG2C- and CD3+CD56-NKG2C+ T cells, TCR beta repertoires were obtained. Study-wide results and caveats: Similarly, these clonotypes led the CD3+CD56-NKG2C+ fraction as well in four donors. HCMV specificity of expanded NKG2C+ T cell clones remained unclear.

As to this clonotype: Its antigen is currently unknown.

TCRdb reanalyzed the 5' RACE reads and collapses them to one entry per CDR3 protein, without DNA. This repertoire includes 500,000 to 700,000 distinct CDR3 sequences. The germline V gene encodes CDR1 ENHRY and CDR2 SYGVKD. The CDR3 has 15 residues. The chain employs TRBV10-3 and TRBJ2-1; TCRdb outputs TRBD2, but without DNA this stays unchecked. Sequencing was carried out using blood T cells: a sorted CD56 or NKG2C T cell subset, CD4+ or CD8+ T cells, or bulk PBMC T cells (not recorded which). This TCR was sampled from a man aged 18 to 29 in good health. CDR3 sequence: CAISESKSRANEQFF.